Below, 29 T cell receptor beta chains from the same sample are listed, as sequenced in a study of a mutant IDH1 vaccine in newly diagnosed glioma. TCRdb keeps only in-frame clones here, not all; method: immunoSEQ multiplex PCR. The data contain about 23,000 clones, 80% to 95% of them seen just once; the ten biggest clones take up approximately 10%. Time point specified: baseline, week 1 (first vaccination visit). The treatment here: pre-vaccination baseline after standard-of-care therapy. The sample in question was PBMCs, obtained from a glioma patient treated with radiotherapy, temozolomide or both. The source is a man aged 25-45 years with glioma.

The chain recombines TRBV4-2 with TRBJ2-5; TRBD2 might be the D (6 bases). The CDR3 spans 15 residues. Deletions cut 6 bases from V and 0 bases from J, with 14 bases between. CDR1 is LGHNA and CDR2 is YNFKEQ in the germline V gene. CDR3 protein: CASRDLGGNQETQYF. In nucleotides, the CDR3 is TGTGCCAGCAGGGACTTGGGCGGGAACCAAGAGACCCAGTACTTC.

The table lists this clone with a count of one. This chain links TRBV29-1 with TRBJ2-5; D is uncertain. The CDR3 totals 13 residues. Germline assignment: CDR1 SQVTM and CDR2 ANQGSEA. The V end lost 5 bases, the J end lost 0 bases, and 10 bases lay between the germline ends. CDR3 residues: CSVRPPNQETQYF. The CDR3 DNA is TGCAGCGTTCGGCCGCCAAACCAAGAGACCCAGTACTTC. The full variable domain, completed using reference TRBV29-1 and TRBJ2-5, is SAVISQKPSRDICQRGTSLTIQCQVDSQVTMMFWYRQQPGQSLTLIATANQGSEATYESGFVIDKFPISRPNLTFSTLTVSNMSPEDSSIYLCSVRPPNQETQYFGPGTRLLVL.

This chain uses TRBV7-7 with TRBJ2-3; D is possibly TRBD2 (6 bases). Germline V gives CDR1 SSHAT, CDR2 FNYEAQ (reference sequence). The CDR3 spans 13 residues. Trimming shortened V by 3 bases and J by 5 bases, and 9 bases separated the two germline ends. The CDR3 is CASSLEGIDTQYF. As DNA, the CDR3 is TGTGCCAGCAGCTTGGAGGGGATAGATACGCAGTATTTT. The variable domain in full, with the rest retrieved from reference TRBV7-7 and TRBJ2-3, is GAGVSQSPRYKVTKRGQDVTLRCDPISSHATLYWYQQALGQGPEFLTYFNYEAQPDKSGLPSDRFSAERPEGSISTLTIQRTEQRDSAMYRCASSLEGIDTQYFGPGTRLTVL.

The V and J genes are TRBV10-2 and TRBJ2-5, with TRBD1 identical over 9 bases. This CDR3 has 13 amino acids. Germline CDR1 and CDR2: WSHSY and SAAADI. Germline trimming cut 8 bases from V and 5 bases from J; bases unmatched to any gene: 6. The CDR3 sequence is CASARDREETQYF. In DNA, the CDR3 is TGCGCCAGCGCCCGGGACAGGGAGGAGACCCAGTACTTC.

V usage is TRBV2 and J usage is TRBJ1-5; 7 positions match TRBD1. CDR1 and CDR2 (germline): SNHLY, FYNNEI. V lost 6 bases and J lost 3; bases outside the gene matches: 5. CDR3 length: 14 residues. The CDR3 here is CASSGTDINQPQHF. In nucleotides, the CDR3 is TGTGCCAGCAGCGGGACAGACATCAATCAGCCCCAGCATTTT.

The gene calls are TRBV5-4 and TRBJ2-7; D perhaps matches TRBD2 (5 bases). Per germline, CDR1 SGHNT and CDR2 YYREEE (reference sequence). The CDR3 consists of 13 residues. Deletions cut 0 bases from V and 5 bases from J, with 9 bases between. Written as DNA, the CDR3 is TGTGCCAGCAGCTTGGGAGGGCTCGACGAGCAGTACTTC. It is translated as CASSLGGLDEQYF.

This chain connects TRBV15 to TRBJ2-1; 9 nucleotides line up with TRBD2. CDR1 and CDR2 from the germline V gene are LNHNV and YYDKDF (reference sequence). V trimming: 7 bases; J trimming: 0 bases; junction bases outside the gene matches: 10. This CDR3 spans 17 amino acids. The CDR3, as DNA: TGTGCCACCAAAGGGCTAGCGGGGACGAGCTCCTACAATGAGCAGTTCTTC. It codes for CATKGLAGTSSYNEQFF.

The CDR3 loop is CASKSPTNEKLFF. For the CDR3, the DNA is TGTGCCAGCAAGTCACCAACTAATGAAAAACTGTTTTTT. The rearrangement links TRBV6-5 to TRBJ1-4, with unresolved D. The V and J ends lost 7 bases and 0 bases respectively, with 6 bases between them. This CDR3 is built from 13 residues. Per germline, CDR1 MNHEY and CDR2 SVGAGI.

The gene calls are TRBV5-1 and TRBJ1-1; D uncertain. The CDR3 has 16 amino acids. CDR1 SGHRS and CDR2 YFSETQ come from the germline V gene. Trimming cost V 0 bases and J 4 bases, with 16 bases left between them. The CDR3 coding sequence is TGCGCCAGCAGCTTGGCCTCTAGCAGGCATATCACTGAAGCTTTCTTT. This encodes CASSLASSRHITEAFF.

The rearrangement joins TRBV30 to TRBJ2-1, with a weak D call TRBD2 (6 bases). Germline V gene lookup returns CDR1 GTSNPN and CDR2 SVGIG (reference sequence). Trimming took off 3 bases at V and 4 bases at J, with 13 bases between the two ends. This CDR3 is 14 amino acids long. CDR3 DNA: TGTGCCTGGAGGGTCGCGGGGTCATACAATGAGCAGTTCTTC. Protein product: CAWRVAGSYNEQFF.

The chain carries TRBV19 and TRBJ2-1, with D possibly TRBD1 on 6 matching bases. V was clipped by 6 bases and J by 3 bases, with 15 bases between them. The CDR3 runs to 15 residues. The germline V gene encodes CDR1 LNHDA and CDR2 SQIVND (reference sequence). The CDR3: CASRPGQNNYNEQFF. DNA for the CDR3: TGTGCCAGTAGGCCGGGACAAAATAACTACAATGAGCAGTTCTTC. The whole variable domain, filled in from reference TRBV19 and TRBJ2-1, reads DGGITQSPKYLFRKEGQNVTLSCEQNLNHDAMYWYRQDPGQGLRLIYYSQIVNDFQKGDIAEGYSVSREKKESFPLTVTSAQKNPTAFYLCASRPGQNNYNEQFFGPGTRLTVL.

This clone qualifies as large (0.1 to 1%). The V and J genes are TRBV19 and TRBJ2-7, with a possible D match to TRBD2 (5 bases). Trimming removed 3 bases from V and 0 bases from J, with 12 bases in between. The CDR3 length is 15 residues. Germline V gives CDR1 LNHDA, CDR2 SQIVND (reference sequence). CDR3 in amino acids: CASSMEVLSSYEQYF. As DNA, the CDR3 is TGTGCCAGTAGTATGGAGGTATTAAGCTCCTACGAGCAGTACTTC.

This chain joins TRBV5-1 and TRBJ2-5; no clear D gene. The germline gives CDR1 SGHRS, CDR2 YFSETQ. Between the trimmed V and J ends, which lost 5 bases and 4 bases, there was a span of 12 bases. CDR3 length: 13 residues. The CDR3: CASRGTPRETQYF. CDR3 nucleotide sequence: TGCGCCAGCAGAGGAACCCCCCGAGAGACCCAGTACTTC.

V gene TRBV5-8 combines with J gene TRBJ2-1; TRBD1 matches 7 bases. Germline lookup yields CDR1 SGHTS and CDR2 YDEGEE. Trimming at V came to 4 bases and at J to 4 bases, leaving 2 bases not matched to a gene. The CDR3 length is 13 residues. The CDR3 DNA reads TGTGCCAGCAGCGCGACAGGGTACAATGAGCAGTTCTTC. This gives the protein CASSATGYNEQFF.

The chain combines TRBV5-1 with TRBJ1-1; possibly TRBD1 for D (6 bases). CDR3 length equals 11 residues. V was clipped by 2 bases and J by 7 bases, with 6 bases between them. Germline V lookup: CDR1 SGHRS, CDR2 YFSETQ. In DNA, the CDR3 is TGCGCCAGCAGCTTACAGGGTGAAGCTTTCTTT. It is translated as CASSLQGEAFF. The full variable domain, with the rest looked up from reference TRBV5-1 and TRBJ1-1, is KAGVTQTPRYLIKTRGQQVTLSCSPISGHRSVSWYQQTPGQGLQFLFEYFSETQRNKGNFPGRFSGRQFSNSRSEMNVSTLELGDSALYLCASSLQGEAFFGQGTRLTVV.

The rearrangement uses TRBV11-2 and TRBJ1-3, with TRBD1 as a possible D gene (5 bases). V was pared by 1 base and J by 7 bases, with 11 bases between. Germline V gene sequence: CDR1 SGHAT, CDR2 FQNNGV. This CDR3 spans 14 amino acids. The DNA of the CDR3 is TGTGCCAGCAGCTTAGTCCAGGGAAGTAACACCATATATTTT. It encodes CASSLVQGSNTIYF.

In this sample, this clone turned up once. The chain links TRBV15 to TRBJ2-2, with a weak D call TRBD2 (6 bases). V was cut by 0 bases and J by 0 bases, with 11 bases left in between. Germline V gene data show CDR1 as LNHNV and CDR2 as YYDKDF (reference sequence). The CDR3 length is 17 residues. CDR3 protein: CATSRDRVAANTGELFF. CDR3 coding DNA: TGTGCCACCAGCAGAGACCGGGTAGCGGCGAACACCGGGGAGCTGTTTTTT.

The chain links TRBV14 to TRBJ2-7; D remains ambiguous. CDR1 is SGHDN and CDR2 is FVKESK in the germline V gene. The V gene lost 1 base and the J gene lost 3 bases, with 10 bases spanning the gap. The CDR3 is 14 residues long. The CDR3 DNA is TGTGCCAGCAGCCAAGGGGTAAGGGACTACGAGCAGTACTTC. Translated, it gives CASSQGVRDYEQYF.

The V gene is TRBV18, the J gene TRBJ1-5; the D is unclear. CDR1 KGHSH and CDR2 LQKENI come from the germline V gene. Deletions cut 0 bases from V and 1 base from J, with 7 bases between. This CDR3 has 15 amino acids. The CDR3 region has the DNA TGTGCCAGCTCACCACCCTCCAGCAGCAATCAGCCCCAGCATTTT. Amino acids: CASSPPSSSNQPQHF.

The rearrangement links TRBV6-6 to TRBJ2-7, with D uncertain. The V and J ends lost 4 bases and 3 bases respectively, with 10 bases between them. Germline assignment: CDR1 MNHNY and CDR2 SVGAGI (reference sequence). This CDR3 comprises 13 residues. The CDR3 DNA reads TGTGCCAGCAGTTTTCAGGTCCTCTACGAGCAGTACTTC. This gives the protein CASSFQVLYEQYF.

V and J are TRBV28 and TRBJ1-4; D unclear. This CDR3 comprises 13 residues. Trimming took 2 bases from V and 10 from J, leaving 11 bases between them. Per germline, CDR1 MDHEN and CDR2 SYDVKM. This CDR3 reads CASSLTQPVKLFF. The CDR3 bases are TGTGCCAGCAGTTTAACACAGCCGGTAAAACTGTTTTTT.

The J gene is TRBJ1-3, the V gene TRBV6-6, with D perhaps matching TRBD1 (5 bases). CDR1 and CDR2 from the germline V gene are MNHNY and SVGAGI (reference sequence). V gave up 6 bases and J gave up 4 bases, with 19 bases separating them. The CDR3 covers 16 residues. In DNA, the CDR3 is TGTGCCAGCAGCCCCCCTGCTGGGGGGATGGGAAACACCATATATTTT. This gives the protein CASSPPAGGMGNTIYF.

The chain couples TRBV29-1 to TRBJ1-2; 10 nucleotides line up with TRBD1. This CDR3 is built from 13 residues. Unmatched junction bases numbered 6, after V lost 4 bases and J lost 7 bases. Germline values: CDR1 SQVTM, CDR2 ANQGSEA. The CDR3 loop reads CSVGGQGRGGYTF. CDR3 nucleotides: TGCAGCGTTGGGGGACAGGGGCGCGGTGGCTACACCTTC.

About this clone itself: The junction departs from germline at one end; a sequencing error may be responsible. V is TRBV7-9 and J is TRBJ1-1; D ambiguous. Germline V gene data show CDR1 as SEHNR and CDR2 as FQNEAQ (reference sequence). The CDR3 totals 12 residues. CDR3 nucleotides: TGTGCCAGCAGCTTAGATAAGCAGACCCCCTTTTTT. Translation gives CASSLDKQTPFF.

CDR3 loop: CASSSGLSYEQYF. CDR3 coding DNA: TGTGCCAGCAGCTCGGGTCTATCCTACGAGCAGTACTTC. The chain links TRBV11-2 to TRBJ2-7; D is uncertain. V lost 4 bases and J lost 1, with 8 bases in between. The germline gives CDR1 SGHAT, CDR2 FQNNGV. This CDR3 contains 13 residues. The full variable domain, rest sourced from reference TRBV11-2 and TRBJ2-7, is EAGVAQSPRYKIIEKRQSVAFWCNPISGHATLYWYQQILGQGPKLLIQFQNNGVVDDSQLPKDRFSAERLKGVDSTLKIQPAKLEDSAVYLCASSSGLSYEQYFGPGTRLTVT.

V is TRBV6-1 and J is TRBJ2-7; maybe TRBD2 (6 bases). With 2 bases removed from V and 2 bases from J, the gap between germline ends came to 13 bases. Germline V CDR1 and CDR2: MNHNS, SASEGT. The CDR3 is 15 amino acids. CDR3 loop: CASSERNGGPYEQYF. DNA for the CDR3: TGTGCCAGCAGTGAACGGAACGGAGGGCCCTACGAGCAGTACTTC.

Within the sample, this clone is large. The chain carries TRBV5-5 and TRBJ1-1; D might be TRBD1 (5 bases). This CDR3 spans 16 amino acids. Germline assignment: CDR1 SGHKS and CDR2 YYEKEE (reference sequence). The V end lost 0 bases, the J end lost 4 bases, and 16 bases lay between the germline ends. In nucleotides, the CDR3 is TGTGCCAGCAGCTTGGGAGGGCAGGGTGAAGGCACTGAAGCTTTCTTT. Its protein is CASSLGGQGEGTEAFF.

The genes are TRBV7-2 and TRBJ1-1, with D unresolved. Trimming pared 1 base from V and 1 base from J, leaving 7 bases between. Germline CDR1 and CDR2: SGHTA and FQGNSA. The CDR3 covers 14 residues. CDR3 protein: CASSLVRGNTEAFF. In DNA, the CDR3 is TGTGCCAGCAGCTTAGTCCGCGGGAACACTGAAGCTTTCTTT.

The chain links TRBV27 to TRBJ1-2, with D perhaps matching TRBD1 (5 bases). The CDR3 contains 14 residues. Germline V gene sequence: CDR1 MNHEY, CDR2 SMNVEV (reference sequence). V lost 2 bases and J 5 bases, leaving 12 bases between the germline ends. The CDR3 protein is CASSLGGPGYGYTF. In DNA, the CDR3 is TGTGCCAGCAGTTTAGGAGGGCCAGGGTATGGCTACACCTTC.